Following are 17 T cell receptor beta chains from one sample sequenced in a study of blood T cell repertoires in COVID-19. Method: immunoSEQ multiplex PCR; TCRdb's copy keeps in-frame clones and lacks some. This sample has 200,000 to 250,000 clones, with 86% found just once. What was sequenced was peripheral blood. These TCRs come from a woman between 50 and 59 years old with COVID-19, enrolled during active disease.

The chain carries TRBV12-3 or TRBV12-4 and TRBJ2-1; D is possibly TRBD1 (5 bases). CDR3 size: 12 residues. V was pared by 3 bases and J by 9 bases, with 9 bases between. CDR3 coding DNA: TGTGCCAGCAGTTTTGGGGCGGCTGAGCAGTTCTTC. This codes for CASSFGAAEQFF.

The V call is TRBV5-1, the J call TRBJ1-3; no reliable D call. Germline CDR1 and CDR2: SGHRS and YFSETQ. V lost 3 bases to trimming and J lost 3 bases, with 10 bases between them. The CDR3 covers 14 residues. The CDR3 is CASSYNGDGNTIYF. CDR3 DNA: TGCGCCAGCAGCTACAACGGGGATGGAAACACCATATATTTT. The full variable domain, its missing parts supplied by reference TRBV5-1 and TRBJ1-3, is KAGVTQTPRYLIKTRGQQVTLSCSPISGHRSVSWYQQTPGQGLQFLFEYFSETQRNKGNFPGRFSGRQFSNSRSEMNVSTLELGDSALYLCASSYNGDGNTIYFGEGSWLTVV.

The chain has TRBV5-5 and TRBJ2-3; D perhaps matches TRBD1 (6 bases). V was trimmed by 6 bases and J by 4 bases, leaving 18 bases between them. Germline V gene data show CDR1 as SGHKS and CDR2 as YYEKEE (reference sequence). The CDR3 runs to 15 residues. CDR3 nucleotides: TGTGCCAGCAATCTGGGGGCAGGGTGGGCAGATACGCAGTATTTT. Its translation: CASNLGAGWADTQYF.

The CDR3 loop is CASSPLDSSGANVLTF. In nucleotides, the CDR3 is TGTGCCAGCAGCCCACTTGACAGCTCTGGGGCCAACGTCCTGACTTTC. This chain connects TRBV11-3 to TRBJ2-6; TRBD1 might be the D (5 bases). Trimming removed 5 bases from V and 0 bases from J, with 11 bases in between. Germline V lookup: CDR1 SGHNT, CDR2 YENEEA. The CDR3 has 16 residues.

The chain joins TRBV9 to TRBJ2-1; 7 bases align to TRBD1. CDR3 length: 15 amino acids. The germline CDR1 and CDR2 sequences are SGDLS and YYNGEE. J gave up 7 bases and V 0 bases, and 7 bases lay outside the gene matches. This CDR3 is CASSVEGRGSNEQFF. The CDR3 coding sequence is TGTGCCAGCAGCGTAGAAGGCAGGGGGAGTAATGAGCAGTTCTTC.

The V and J genes are TRBV20-1 and TRBJ2-1; TRBD1 might be the D (6 bases). Germline lookup yields CDR1 DFQATT and CDR2 SNEGSKA (reference sequence). V was cut by 6 bases and J by 9 bases, with 12 bases left in between. This CDR3 spans 11 amino acids. CDR3 region: CSARRGGEQFF. CDR3 coding DNA: TGCAGTGCCAGAAGAGGGGGTGAGCAGTTCTTC.

The V gene is TRBV24-1, the J gene TRBJ2-3; 7 positions agree with TRBD2. Germline V gene sequence: CDR1 KGHDR, CDR2 SFDVKD. This CDR3 is 17 amino acids long. V lost 1 base and J lost 4; bases outside the gene matches: 10. This CDR3 is CATSDLRGAGISDTQYF. The CDR3, as DNA: TGTGCCACCAGTGATTTAAGGGGAGCGGGGATATCAGATACGCAGTATTTT.

The chain links TRBV18 to TRBJ2-5, with 7 bases aligning to TRBD2. Trimming took 2 bases from V and 1 from J; bases not matched to a gene: 7. The CDR3 runs to 16 residues. Germline V gives CDR1 KGHSH, CDR2 LQKENI. The CDR3 spells CASSPVSGGGQETQYF. The DNA for the CDR3 is TGTGCCAGCTCACCAGTGTCGGGGGGAGGCCAAGAGACCCAGTACTTC.

This rearrangement joins TRBV7-6 to TRBJ1-2; D is uncertain. The germline V gene has CDR1 SGHVS and CDR2 FNYEAQ. V lost 3 bases to trimming and J lost 7 bases, with 9 bases between them. CDR3 length equals 12 residues. This CDR3 is CASSFLRVGYTF. The CDR3 coding sequence is TGTGCCAGCAGCTTCCTTCGCGTTGGCTACACCTTC.

The chain couples TRBV12-1 to TRBJ2-7; TRBD1 was called by the table and not checked on the DNA. TRBV12-1 is a pseudogene. CDR3 size: 18 residues. In DNA form, the CDR3 reads TGTGCCAGCAGCTCCGTCAAGACAGCGAGAACCCACACCTACGAGCAGTACTTC. Translated, it gives CASSSVKTARTHTYEQYF.

V gene TRBV5-8 combines with J gene TRBJ1-5; D remains unclear. Germline V gives CDR1 SGHTS, CDR2 YDEGEE. The CDR3 is made up of 13 amino acids. Trimming pared 0 bases from V and 5 bases from J, leaving 6 bases between. CDR3 sequence (DNA): TGTGCCAGCAGCTTGGAGAGGGATCAGCCCCAGCATTTT. Translated: CASSLERDQPQHF.

V gene TRBV14 combines with J gene TRBJ1-3, with a tentative D call TRBD1 (6 bases). V lost 2 bases and J lost 2, with 7 bases in between. Germline lookup yields CDR1 SGHDN and CDR2 FVKESK. The CDR3 sequence is 14 residues long. The CDR3 nucleotides are TGTGCCAGCAGCCAAAGGGGGACTGGAAACACCATATATTTT. It translates to CASSQRGTGNTIYF.

Only a few counts were recorded for this clone. The rearrangement links TRBV3-1 (or the pseudogene TRBV3-2) to TRBJ2-5; 11 bases are shared with TRBD2. CDR1 LGHDT and CDR2 YNNKEL come from the germline V gene (reference sequence). V shed 1 base and J 5 bases; nucleotides not matched to a gene: 9. This CDR3 region has 17 residues. Here the CDR3 DNA reads TGTGCCAGCAGCCAAGGCCAGACTAGCGGGGTGGGTGAGACCCAGTACTTC. Protein product: CASSQGQTSGVGETQYF.

This clone was seen a single time. V gene TRBV6-5 combines with J gene TRBJ1-5, with D possibly being TRBD1 (5 bases). V shed 3 bases and J shed 5 bases, with 14 bases lying between them. Germline CDR1 is MNHEY and CDR2 is SVGAGI. This CDR3 is 15 amino acids long. Written as DNA, the CDR3 is TGTGCCAGCAGTTATAGGGGAGGGTTCGATCAGCCCCAGCATTTT. This gives the protein CASSYRGGFDQPQHF.

The chain employs TRBV6-5 and TRBJ1-2, with D perhaps TRBD1 (5 bases). The CDR3 extends over 13 amino acids. V was clipped by 6 bases and J by 3 bases, with 11 bases between them. From germline, CDR1 is MNHEY and CDR2 SVGAGI. DNA of the CDR3: TGTGCCAGCAGAGGGGCCTACGACTATGGCTACACCTTC. This gives the protein CASRGAYDYGYTF.

This clone was recorded at least ten times. This rearrangement joins TRBV9 to TRBJ1-6, with D perhaps TRBD1 (5 bases). The germline V gene has CDR1 SGDLS and CDR2 YYNGEE. This CDR3 spans 15 amino acids. Trimming stripped 3 bases from V and 6 bases from J, with 13 bases between. The DNA for the CDR3 is TGTGCCAGCAGCGCACGGGGGGATAGTAATTCACCCCTCCACTTT. Amino acid sequence: CASSARGDSNSPLHF.

This clone was counted a single time. This rearrangement joins TRBV5-4 to TRBJ2-1, with D tentatively TRBD2 (5 bases). There are 15 residues in the CDR3. CDR1 and CDR2 (germline): SGHNT, YYREEE (reference sequence). Trimming stripped 5 bases from V and 7 bases from J, with 19 bases between. The CDR3 DNA reads as TGTGCCAGCAGATCGTCCGAGGGAGTAAAAAATGAGCAGTTCTTC. It encodes CASRSSEGVKNEQFF.